These 16 T cell receptor beta chains were all obtained from the same sample, sequenced in a study of cytomegalovirus exposure and HLA in healthy donors. The PCR had 60 Vbeta and 13 Jbeta primers. Produced via immunoSEQ multiplex PCR; TCRdb's table is partial and in-frame only. The data hold under 200,000 clones, with 55% to 70% observed a single time. Source material: PBMCs. These TCRs come from a woman aged 40 to 50 in good health and CMV-seropositive.

V usage is TRBV5-1 and J usage is TRBJ1-2; 10 positions match TRBD1. Per germline, CDR1 SGHRS and CDR2 YFSETQ. Germline trimming cut 0 bases from V and 2 bases from J; bases unmatched to any gene: 19. This CDR3 contains 21 residues. CDR3 residues: CASSLAYSLGQGENRNYGYTF. CDR3 DNA sequence: TGCGCCAGCAGCTTGGCTTACTCTCTTGGACAGGGGGAAAACCGAAACTATGGCTACACCTTC. Combining the CDR3 with reference TRBV5-1 and TRBJ1-2 gives the whole variable domain KAGVTQTPRYLIKTRGQQVTLSCSPISGHRSVSWYQQTPGQGLQFLFEYFSETQRNKGNFPGRFSGRQFSNSRSEMNVSTLELGDSALYLCASSLAYSLGQGENRNYGYTFGSGTRLTVV.

V gene TRBV5-4 combines with J gene TRBJ2-1; TRBD1 matches at 7 bases. J was trimmed by 0 bases and V by 7 bases; bases with no gene match: 13. The CDR3 runs to 17 residues. Germline lookup yields CDR1 SGHNT and CDR2 YYREEE (reference sequence). CDR3 DNA sequence: TGTGCCAGCGCCCGCAGGGGGTCCTACTTCTCCTACAATGAGCAGTTCTTC. Its protein product is CASARRGSYFSYNEQFF.

The rearrangement links TRBV9 to TRBJ2-2; 8 nucleotides match TRBD1. Germline V gene sequence: CDR1 SGDLS, CDR2 YYNGEE. Unmatched junction bases numbered 11, after V lost 4 bases and J lost 6 bases. The length of the CDR3 is 16 residues. This CDR3 reads CASSPAGQGVPGELFF. The CDR3 DNA is TGTGCCAGCAGCCCCGCCGGACAGGGAGTCCCCGGGGAGCTGTTTTTT.

The CDR3 here is CASSALGGGGGYTF. The CDR3 nucleotides are TGTGCCAGCAGTGCCTTGGGGGGAGGGGGTGGCTACACCTTC. The chain couples TRBV6-1 to TRBJ1-2; a possible D gene is TRBD1 (6 bases). V was cut by 4 bases and J by 7 bases, with 16 bases left in between. CDR1 is MNHNS, CDR2 SASEGT, per germline. The CDR3 is 14 residues long.

The V gene is TRBV7-2, the J gene TRBJ2-5; 8 bases agree with TRBD1. Germline V lookup: CDR1 SGHTA, CDR2 FQGNSA. This CDR3 is built from 16 residues. Trimming took 3 bases from V and 5 from J; bases not matched to a gene: 11. The CDR3 sequence: CASSFGTGGSEETQYF. CDR3 nucleotide sequence: TGTGCCAGCAGCTTCGGTACAGGGGGGAGCGAGGAGACCCAGTACTTC.

This chain links TRBV6-5 with TRBJ2-7, with TRBD2 identical over 10 bases. V lost 4 bases to trimming and J lost 3 bases; unmatched junction nucleotides: 6. This CDR3 spans 15 amino acids. Germline V lookup: CDR1 MNHEY, CDR2 SVGAGI. CDR3 in DNA: TGTGCCAGCAGTTGGGGACTAGCGAAATACTACGAGCAGTACTTC. Encoded protein: CASSWGLAKYYEQYF.

The chain recombines TRBV7-3 with TRBJ1-1; 9 nucleotides match TRBD1. Germline lookup yields CDR1 SGHTA and CDR2 FQGTGA. Trimming cost V 2 bases and J 1 base; bases outside gene matches: 8. This CDR3 comprises 17 residues. The CDR3 DNA reads TGTGCCAGCAGCTTACGTGGGACAGGGAGGGGGAACACTGAAGCTTTCTTT. Translating it yields CASSLRGTGRGNTEAFF.

The chain joins TRBV6-5 to TRBJ2-1; D might be TRBD2 (6 bases). The germline V and J ends were trimmed by 5 bases and 7 bases, with 15 bases remaining between them. Germline loops: CDR1 MNHEY, CDR2 SVGAGI. The length of the CDR3 is 14 residues. CDR3 in DNA: TGTGCCAGCAGTCGCGAGCGAGGGAGGAATGAGCAGTTCTTC. Translation: CASSRERGRNEQFF.

This sequence joins TRBV9 and TRBJ2-7; 9 nucleotides agree with TRBD2. J was trimmed by 2 bases and V by 0 bases; bases with no gene match: 3. The germline V gene has CDR1 SGDLS and CDR2 YYNGEE. This CDR3 has 15 amino acids. The DNA of the CDR3 is TGTGCCAGCAGCGTAGGGCCTAGCGGGGCCTACGAGCAGTACTTC. Its translation: CASSVGPSGAYEQYF.

This chain joins TRBV29-1 and TRBJ1-1; 7 bases fit TRBD1. The CDR3 is 12 amino acids. CDR1 is SQVTM, CDR2 ANQGSEA, per germline. J was trimmed by 4 bases and V by 4 bases; bases with no gene match: 3. CDR3 nucleotides: TGCAGCGTTGCTTACAGGGGCACTGAAGCTTTCTTT. It is translated as CSVAYRGTEAFF.

The chain is built from TRBV7-3 and TRBJ2-2; D is uncertain. From germline, CDR1 is SGHTA and CDR2 FQGTGA. The CDR3 length is 13 residues. The germline V and J ends were trimmed by 5 bases and 6 bases, with 10 bases remaining between them. The CDR3 coding sequence is TGTGCCAGCAGCGGGCAGGTATCCGGGGAGCTGTTTTTT. Its translation: CASSGQVSGELFF.

This chain links TRBV6-1 with TRBJ2-1; 11 bases fit TRBD2. The CDR3 runs to 15 residues. Germline-derived CDR1 and CDR2 are MNHNS and SASEGT. The trim removed 3 bases at V and 2 bases at J, leaving 0 bases unmatched. DNA of the CDR3: TGTGCCAGCAGTGAGACTAGCGGGACCTACAATGAGCAGTTCTTC. Translation gives CASSETSGTYNEQFF.

This chain joins TRBV9 and TRBJ1-2; 10 bases line up with TRBD1. V was clipped by 3 bases and J by 3 bases; unmatched bases: 2. This CDR3 is built from 14 residues. CDR1 is SGDLS and CDR2 is YYNGEE in the germline V gene. DNA of the CDR3: TGTGCCAGCAGCGCCGGGACAGGGGACTATGGCTACACCTTC. Translating it yields CASSAGTGDYGYTF.

The V call is TRBV6-5, the J call TRBJ2-3; no firm D call. Germline CDR1 is MNHEY and CDR2 is SVGAGI. Deletions cut 0 bases from V and 1 base from J, with 8 bases between. The CDR3 is 15 amino acids. CDR3 in DNA: TGTGCCAGCAGTTACTCATATCAGGGCACAGATACGCAGTATTTT. This translates into CASSYSYQGTDTQYF.

The V and J genes are TRBV7-2 and TRBJ2-7; 8 nucleotides match TRBD1. Germline V lookup: CDR1 SGHTA, CDR2 FQGNSA. The CDR3 totals 14 residues. The V gene end was trimmed by 5 bases and the J gene end by 7 bases; junction bases not matched to a gene: 10. CDR3 amino acids: CASSLDRGLSEQYF. In DNA, the CDR3 is TGTGCCAGCAGCCTAGACAGGGGTCTTAGTGAGCAGTACTTC.

This clone was picked up a small number of times. The J gene is TRBJ1-5, the V gene TRBV2, with a weak D call TRBD1 (6 bases). Trimming shortened V by 4 bases and J by 5 bases, and 12 bases separated the two germline ends. The CDR3 loop spans 14 amino acids. The germline CDR1 and CDR2 sequences are SNHLY and FYNNEI. The CDR3: CASSGVGGDQPQHF. CDR3 in DNA: TGTGCCAGCAGTGGGGTAGGGGGGGATCAGCCCCAGCATTTT.